One and the same sample provided the 9 T cell receptor beta chains below, sequenced in a study of read filtering for tumor transcriptome and immune sequencing. The library was built from approximately 400 ng RNA with molecular barcoded adaptors for alpha/delta and beta/gamma chains. TCRdb itself ran the reads through MiXCR, one entry per CDR3 protein. Altogether over 25,000 distinct CDR3 sequences are present, 14% being singletons, with the ten largest covering 44%. The sequencing sample was made of a population of CD138-negative cells sorted from bone marrow. The receptors derive from a donor older than 35 with multiple myeloma.

This clonotype was observed at least ten times. V and J are TRBV12-3 or TRBV12-4 and TRBJ1-2; 7 bases line up with TRBD1. The CDR3 length is 13 residues. V lost 7 bases to trimming and J lost 8 bases; unmatched junction nucleotides: 10. The CDR3 is CASTADRDGGYTF. The CDR3 nucleotides are TGTGCCAGCACCGCCGACAGGGATGGCGGCTACACCTTC.

Details on this clonotype: This may arise from a read error, as a much more abundant clone is one base away. The chain couples TRBV4-2 to TRBJ1-6, with TRBD1 identical over 8 bases. Germline loops: CDR1 LGHNA, CDR2 YNFKEQ. The CDR3 consists of 14 residues. The CDR3 is CASSPTGDNSPHHF. Written as DNA, the CDR3 is TGTGCCAGCAGCCCGACAGGGGATAATTCACCCCACCACTTT.

The sample holds many counts of this clonotype. This could be a read error, since a much larger clone is one nucleotide away. The chain couples TRBV6-1 to TRBJ1-1; unclear D gene. Germline-derived CDR1 and CDR2 are MNHNS and SASEGT. The V gene lost 6 bases and the J gene lost 3 bases, with 8 bases spanning the gap. The CDR3 sequence is 12 residues long. CDR3 protein: CASSLGYTEAFF. Written as DNA, the CDR3 is TGTGCCAGCAGCCTGGGTTACACTGAAGCTTTCTTT.

This clonotype was picked up many times. This chain uses TRBV18 with TRBJ2-7; D is possibly TRBD2 (6 bases). Germline assignment: CDR1 KGHSH and CDR2 LQKENI. The CDR3 contains 15 residues. Trimming stripped 0 bases from V and 2 bases from J, with 11 bases between. CDR3 coding DNA: TGTGCCAGCTCACCACCTCGGGGGTCCCCCTACGAGCAGTACTTC. This translates into CASSPPRGSPYEQYF.

This clonotype has only a few counts. Given a much more abundant clone one base away, this may be a read error. The CDR3 does not close with the conserved phenylalanine or tryptophan, likely indicating a read error. This chain joins TRBV2 and TRBJ2-7; no clear D gene. The CDR3 contains 13 residues. Per the germline V gene, CDR1 is SNHLY and CDR2 is FYNNEI. Trimming took 2 bases from V and 3 from J, leaving 8 bases between them. The DNA for the CDR3 is TGTGCCAGCAGTGAAAGTCGGGTCTACGAGCAGTACCTC. Encoded protein: CASSESRVYEQYL.

This clonotype was seen ten or more times. The chain couples TRBV12-3 or TRBV12-4 to TRBJ2-1; D tentatively reads TRBD1 or TRBD2 (5 bases each). This CDR3 contains 15 residues. With 4 bases removed from V and 2 bases from J, the gap between germline ends came to 12 bases. The CDR3 reads CASSSRDLAYNEQFF. The CDR3, as DNA: TGTGCCAGCAGTTCCCGGGACCTCGCCTACAATGAGCAGTTCTTC.

This clonotype has a count of ten or more. The chain carries TRBV3-1 and TRBJ2-1, with TRBD2 matching over 11 bases. Trimming removed 3 bases from V and 7 bases from J; junction bases left unmatched: 11. Germline CDR1 and CDR2: LGHDT and YNNKEL (reference sequence). The CDR3 totals 17 residues. In DNA form, the CDR3 reads TGTGCCAGCAGCCAGGGTCGACTAGCGGGGCATGAAAATGAGCAGTTCTTC. Translated, it gives CASSQGRLAGHENEQFF.

This clonotype has a count of ten or more. The chain recombines TRBV29-1 with TRBJ2-5; unclear D gene. This CDR3 comprises 14 residues. V was shortened by 2 bases and J by 1 base, with 11 bases between the two germline ends. Per germline, CDR1 SQVTM and CDR2 ANQGSEA. The chain's CDR3 is CSVESPATQETQYF. CDR3 in DNA: TGCAGCGTTGAAAGTCCAGCGACCCAAGAGACCCAGTACTTC.

This clonotype was counted between two and nine times. Since no conserved phenylalanine or tryptophan closes the CDR3, a read error is the likely cause. The rearrangement links TRBV23-1 to TRBJ2-5; no definite D call. TRBV23-1 is marked as an open reading frame, function uncertain. The V end lost 4 bases, the J end lost 1 base, and 13 bases lay between the germline ends. The CDR3 covers 15 residues. The DNA of the CDR3 is TGCGCCAGCAGTCCACGACTCCGGCCCCAAGAGACCCAGTACCTC. Amino acids: CASSPRLRPQETQYL.